This TCR beta chain was obtained from a study of blood T cell repertoires in COVID-19. Looking at the study overall: Sites across the United States, Italy and Spain contributed samples from acute and convalescent COVID-19. In each case, the material was cDNA or gDNA derived from T cells, B-cell-depleted T cells, or PBMCs.

Seattle enrolled patients during active infection and tracked them longitudinally. Authors' analysis steps: Estimation of nucleated cell counts relied on the amplification of reference gene primers. Produced via immunoSEQ multiplex PCR; TCRdb's table is partial and in-frame only. That table gives V, J and clone size, and the DNA gave D and trimming. Among hundreds of thousands of clones listed, around 86% were seen once. The CDR3 has 13 residues. V lost 4 bases, J lost 7 bases, and 11 bases lay in between. Germline loops: CDR1 LGHDT, CDR2 YNNKEL (reference sequence). The TCR comes from a woman between 45 and 60 years old with COVID-19, enrolled during active disease. The chain employs TRBV3-1 (or the pseudogene TRBV3-2) and TRBJ1-5; tentative D call: TRBD1 (6 bases). The sample comprised peripheral blood. CDR3 nucleotides: TGTGCCAGCAGCCCCACAGGGTCCCAGCCCCAGCATTTT. Translated, it gives CASSPTGSQPQHF.